The rows below give T cell receptor beta chains drawn from one sample of a study of neoadjuvant anti-PD-1 for oral cavity cancer. The protocol was immunoSEQ multiplex PCR, while the TCRdb copy is restricted to in-frame clones and leaves out a portion. The sample includes about 14,000 clones, about 70% of them seen just once. The specimen comprised PBMCs, sampled before nivolumab (anti-PD-1) treatment. Every receptor here comes from a person aged 35 to 85 with oral cavity squamous cell carcinoma. Each CDR3 is given with its conserved first and last residue. The D gene is left open where the match is weak. A clone size is listed for some rows: how often the clone was seen (once, few, many), or a class if it is expanded.

>TRBJ1-4|once|NA|TRBV27
TGTGCCAGCAGTCAGGGACCGGGACACCCTCGGAGGTACGGTGAAAAACTGTTTTTT
CASSQGPGHPRRYGEKLFF
>TRBJ2-7|once|NA|TRBV2
TGTGCCAGCAGTGACCCCGGGACCTACGAGCAGTACTTC
CASSDPGTYEQYF
>TRBJ2-3|few|NA|TRBV7-9
TGTGCCAGCAGCTTAAAAGGACACAGCACAGATACGCAGTATTTT
CASSLKGHSTDTQYF
>TRBJ2-7|NA|NA|TRBV9
TGTGCCAGCAGCGTATTTGATGACAGCTCCTACGAGCAGTACTTC
CASSVFDDSSYEQYF
>TRBJ1-3|NA|NA|TRBV6-4
TGTGCCAGCAGTGAACAGTCCTCGGGGGGAAACACCATATATTTT
CASSEQSSGGNTIYF
>TRBJ2-7|NA|NA|TRBV7-3
TGTGCCAGCAGCTTAGGGGGCGGGACAAACTACGAGCAGTACTTC
CASSLGGGTNYEQYF
>TRBJ1-1|NA|NA|TRBV7-3
TGTGCCAGCAGCTGGACGGTGAACACTGAAGCTTTCTTT
CASSWTVNTEAFF
>TRBJ1-4|NA|NA|TRBV30
TGTGCCTGGAGGGATGGATACAATGAAAAACTGTTTTTT
CAWRDGYNEKLFF
>TRBJ2-7|NA|NA|TRBV27
TGTGCCAGCAGTGCCACAGGAAGTCGATCTAACTACGAGCAGTACTTC
CASSATGSRSNYEQYF
>TRBJ2-2|NA|TRBD1|TRBV7-6
TGTGCCAGCAGCCCCCAACAGGGGGCGAACTCCGGGGAGCTGTTTTTT
CASSPQQGANSGELFF
>TRBJ2-3|NA|NA|TRBV7-6
TGTGCCAGCAGCTCCCCACGGTGGGGGGCCAGCACAGATACGCAGTATTTT
CASSSPRWGASTDTQYF
>TRBJ1-6|NA|NA|TRBV6-6
TGTGCCAGCAGTTACCTCGGACCTCCGAATCCACCCCTCCACTTT
CASSYLGPPNPPLHF
>TRBJ1-4|NA|TRBD1|TRBV29-1
TGCAGCGTCCCGGGACAGTTTAATGAAAAACTGTTTTTT
CSVPGQFNEKLFF
>TRBJ1-5|NA|NA|TRBV4-2
TGTGCCAGCAGCCAAGATTTAGGTGGGGGTCAGCCCCAGCATTTT
CASSQDLGGGQPQHF
>TRBJ2-1|NA|TRBD2|TRBV11-3
TGTGCCAGCAGCTTAGGGGACTATCTCAATGAGCAGTTCTTC
CASSLGDYLNEQFF
>TRBJ1-4|NA|TRBD1|TRBV5-1
TGCGCCAGCAGCTTGGAACGGACAGGGAATGGATTGGTAGAAAAACTGTTTTTT
CASSLERTGNGLVEKLFF